This T cell receptor beta chain was identified in a study of circulating CD8 cells and anti-PD-1 response in melanoma. Using around 16 ng of total RNA, TCR libraries were made with the QIAseq Immune Repertoire TCR panel. TCRdb processed the reads anew with MiXCR; each CDR3 protein has one entry. The sample includes approximately 490 distinct CDR3 sequences, 6% to 9.5% of them seen just once. Regarding the study as a whole: Subset repertoires were largely private at M1, with under 7% shared. Peptide assays on expanded sorted subsets replaced tumor-based reactivity testing. Published repertoire comparisons used only baseline and M1 samples. Previously treated and treatment-naive patients were pooled together.

Four subsets defined by PD-1 and/or TIGIT were sorted from live CD3+CD8+TCRalphabeta+ cells. By share, this clonotype ranks as medium-sized. Its antigen is still unknown. CDR1 and CDR2 from the germline V gene are SGHKS and YYEKEE (reference sequence). The CDR3 sequence is 16 residues long. V shed 0 bases and J 3 bases; nucleotides not matched to a gene: 5. The genes are TRBV5-5 and TRBJ2-2, with 7 bases identical to TRBD1. The receptor comes from a human donor with melanoma. The specimen was CD8+ T cells from PBMCs, collected at baseline or after one month of anti-PD-1 therapy (not recorded which). The CDR3 region has the DNA TGTGCCAGCAGCTTGGACCAGGGGGTTTACACCGGGGAGCTGTTTTTT. Its protein product is CASSLDQGVYTGELFF.